Here is one T cell receptor (beta chain) with its context. There are many counts of this clonotype. The antigen it binds to is not known. Per-base quality was not reported, and no clone a single base away is much larger than it. cDNA was synthesized by template-switch 5'RACE using a primer with a 10-nucleotide random unique molecular identifier that tagged each TCR transcript. Each sequencing run produced over 160 million TCR-beta sequences covering 15-18 subjects. Total RNA was extracted with the RNeasy kit. Using the KAPA Real-time Library Amplification kit, TCR-beta VDJ regions were amplified with primers for the TCR constant region and the 5'RACE anchor. Sample indexes and Illumina adaptors were added in a first PCR, after which library yield was increased in a second PCR. After purification with Ampure beads, the TCR product of roughly 650 bp was size-selected on a 2% E-gel SizeSelection system. Before pooling, libraries had their quality checked on a Bioanalyzer, their concentration measured with Qubit, and their quantity determined with the Kapa Library Quantification kit. An Illumina HiSeq 2500 sequenced the libraries paired-end 2 x 150 bp. To increase sequence diversity, roughly 24-32% phiX was spiked into each library pool. As for the authors' bioinformatics: Quality-filtered reads were processed with the UMI-based MiGEC pipeline, which removed over 75% of raw TCR sequences during error correction. VDJ genes were aligned to IMGT germline references, and clonotypes were defined by unique CDR3 amino acid sequence plus V-J genes. VDJtools evaluated clonal expansion, Shannon diversity and CDR3 relatedness (CalcPairwiseDistances, ClusterSamples); CLCbio workbench built phylogenetic trees. A clone was classed as expanded if it had 8 or more unique UMIs, a cutoff based on coefficient-of-variation modelling across technical triplicates. TCRdb trimmed public reads at Q25 via fastp, called clones via MiXCR and kept in-frame beta chains. Rows are combined by CDR3 protein, so each entry shows the most common genes and DNA. These V and J calls derive from TCRdb rather than the authors' analysis. The sample has about 80,000 distinct CDR3 sequences on record, almost 6% of them singletons. Jointly, the top ten make up 7.9% of the sample.

Counted from cysteine to phenylalanine, this CDR3 has 13 amino acids. Only the CDR3 region is kept as DNA, spanning 39 bases read in frame from base 1. V is cut by 3 bases and J by 4 bases, and the space between the germline ends is 9 bases. From a lookup of the germline V gene (reference sequence), CDR1 and CDR2 are SEHNR and FQNEAQ. The time point label on this specimen signifies: longitudinal time-point 2. For the unsorted PBMC libraries, 2 million PBMCs were stored in RNAlater at -80 degrees C until RNA extraction and were used to generate the libraries. Multiple sclerosis patients were enrolled in a US clinical protocol under which disease progression was evaluated by magnetic resonance imaging. PBMCs were separated from peripheral blood using Ficoll-Hypaque density gradient centrifugation and then cryopreserved in liquid nitrogen. This record belongs to a study of neurological immune-mediated disorders (dated by TCRdb to the late 2010s). Describing the broader study: Among the roughly 35 multiple sclerosis patients, about 30 had relapsing-remitting MS and 3 had secondary progressive MS. Peripheral blood TCR-beta repertoires from patients with HTLV-I-associated myelopathy (HAM/TSP), patients with multiple sclerosis, and healthy controls were compared in the study using UMI-based sequencing. Longitudinal samples, technical triplicates and paired sorted CD4+ and CD8+ T-cell subsets, alongside PBMC samples, were included among the approximately 98 TCR-beta libraries. Longitudinal HAM/TSP donors and healthy donors each had 3 time-points at intervals of about 3-45 months. The cohort was made up of about 66 subjects, consisting of 14 HAM/TSP patients, around 35 multiple sclerosis patients and about 20 healthy controls. Overall study results and their limits: In a phylogenetic analysis, the repertoires of 18 out of 34 MS patients fell into a single cluster of related CDR3 sequences, pointing to a possible signature at the repertoire level. Across subjects, expanded clones never shared an identical CDR3 amino acid sequence, which suggests that the TCR-beta repertoires in every group were private. No association of the MS cluster with clinical or MRI features was observed, and the need for larger cohorts was stated by the authors. TCR clonal expansion was highest in HAM/TSP patients and lowest in MS patients, with MS patients falling below even healthy controls.

Recombination linked TRBV7-9 to TRBJ1-1, with a tentative D gene TRBD1 over 5 matching bases. The material sequenced was PBMCs. The sequence was obtained from a woman aged 60-75 years with multiple sclerosis. In nucleotides, the sequence is TGTGCCAGCAGCTTCGACAGTCTCACTGAAGCTTTCTTT. This is translated as CASSFDSLTEAFF.